Described below is a single T cell receptor beta chain sequence and its context. Antigen unknown. CDR1 SEHNR and CDR2 FQNEAQ come from the germline V gene (reference sequence). V gave up 8 bases and J gave up 6 bases, with 19 bases separating them. This CDR3 has 15 amino acids. The sample comes from a study of shared clonotypes between healthy human individuals. On the study more broadly: A couple of women and a few men aged 18 to 49 served as donors. Whole-study findings and limits: Limited genetic and exposure-history diversity came from having few donors.

Assay: immunoSEQ multiplex PCR; the TCRdb copy retains only in-frame clones and omits some. This table has 1.6 million or so clones, 98% to 99% appearing once. The TCR sequence derives from a young man in good health. Sequencing input: naive CD4+ T cells sorted from blood. As to subset: CD45RA+ positively selected. The V gene is TRBV7-9, the J gene TRBJ2-2; D tentatively fits TRBD1 or TRBD2 (6 bases each). CDR3 bases: TGTGCCAGCTCGGGGGCCGGTGTATACGCCGGGGAGCTGTTTTTT. As protein: CASSGAGVYAGELFF.